These 11 T cell receptor beta chains were all obtained from the same sample, sequenced in a study of cytomegalovirus exposure and HLA in healthy donors. In the PCR, 60 Vbeta and 13 Jbeta primers were used. Profiling relied on immunoSEQ multiplex PCR, and the TCRdb table lists in-frame clones only, not all of them. The sample lists 75,000 to 90,000 clones, over 75% occurring once. Sequences were obtained from PBMCs. These receptors were obtained from a human donor in good health.

This clone was seen a single time. The chain employs TRBV4-3 and TRBJ1-5; maybe TRBD1 (6 bases). V lost 0 bases to trimming and J lost 6 bases, with 18 bases between them. Germline CDR1 LGHNA, CDR2 YSLEER. The CDR3 length is 17 residues. CDR3 sequence: CASSQDLGQGFSQPQHF. The CDR3 DNA reads as TGCGCCAGCAGCCAAGATTTGGGGCAGGGGTTTAGTCAGCCCCAGCATTTT.

The table lists this clone with a few counts. The chain recombines TRBV6-6 with TRBJ2-3, with D maybe TRBD1 (6 bases). Germline CDR1 MNHNY, CDR2 SVGAGI (reference sequence). V was shortened by 1 base and J by 2 bases, with 10 bases between the two germline ends. CDR3 size: 15 residues. The CDR3 DNA reads as TGTGCCAGCAGTTACTATAAGGGGGACACAGATACGCAGTATTTT. Protein product: CASSYYKGDTDTQYF.

The chain has TRBV5-1 and TRBJ1-5; 9 bases fit TRBD1. This CDR3 is 15 amino acids long. V lost 4 bases and J lost 4; bases outside the gene matches: 6. Germline V gene sequence: CDR1 SGHRS, CDR2 YFSETQ. CDR3 coding DNA: TGCGCCAGCAGCATTGGGACAGGGCATAATCAGCCCCAGCATTTT. Protein sequence: CASSIGTGHNQPQHF. The variable domain in full, completed from reference TRBV5-1 and TRBJ1-5, reads KAGVTQTPRYLIKTRGQQVTLSCSPISGHRSVSWYQQTPGQGLQFLFEYFSETQRNKGNFPGRFSGRQFSNSRSEMNVSTLELGDSALYLCASSIGTGHNQPQHFGDGTRLSIL.

The chain links TRBV27 to TRBJ2-5; D is possibly TRBD2 (6 bases). With 3 bases removed from V and 7 bases from J, the gap between germline ends came to 9 bases. This CDR3 is 12 amino acids long. Germline values: CDR1 MNHEY, CDR2 SMNVEV (reference sequence). CDR3 bases: TGTGCCAGCAGTTTCCCCGGGAGGACCCAGTACTTC. Residues: CASSFPGRTQYF.

The genes are TRBV7-2 and TRBJ2-5; 8 positions match TRBD2. CDR3 length equals 17 residues. J lost 4 bases, V lost 4 bases, and 14 bases had no gene match. Germline assignment: CDR1 SGHTA and CDR2 FQGNSA. The CDR3 coding sequence is TGTGCCAGCAGCTCCTCAAGGGTCCGGGGGGGACCAGAGACCCAGTACTTC. This gives the protein CASSSSRVRGGPETQYF.

This chain links TRBV10-1 with TRBJ1-6; 7 nucleotides match TRBD1. CDR3 length: 14 residues. CDR1 is WNHNN and CDR2 is SYGVQD in the germline V gene (reference sequence). Trimming took 6 bases from V and 7 from J; bases not matched to a gene: 6. The CDR3 sequence is CASSRDSGNSPLHF. The DNA for the CDR3 is TGCGCCAGCAGCCGGGACAGCGGCAATTCACCCCTCCACTTT.

This chain uses TRBV30 with TRBJ2-7; 11 bases fit TRBD1. The germline V gene has CDR1 GTSNPN and CDR2 SVGIG (reference sequence). The CDR3 is 15 amino acids. V was clipped by 0 bases and J by 3 bases; unmatched bases: 4. The CDR3 here is CAWSVSGTGGYEQYF. CDR3 coding DNA: TGTGCCTGGAGTGTTAGTGGGACAGGGGGCTACGAGCAGTACTTC.

The genes are TRBV11-2 and TRBJ2-2; TRBD2 is a possible D gene (5 bases). CDR3 length equals 15 residues. The germline V gene has CDR1 SGHAT and CDR2 FQNNGV. Deletions cut 2 bases from V and 4 bases from J, with 11 bases between. CDR3 DNA: TGTGCCAGCAGCTTACGGGCTGCGGGCACCGGGGAGCTGTTTTTT. Amino acid sequence: CASSLRAAGTGELFF.

This clone has just one count. The V gene is TRBV19, the J gene TRBJ1-5; 7 positions agree with TRBD1. This CDR3 contains 15 residues. Germline-derived CDR1 and CDR2 are LNHDA and SQIVND (reference sequence). J lost 3 bases, V lost 3 bases, and 5 bases had no gene match. CDR3: CASSIGTAINQPQHF. The CDR3, as DNA: TGTGCCAGTAGTATTGGGACAGCGATCAATCAGCCCCAGCATTTT.

The chain is built from TRBV9 and TRBJ1-2, with no clear D. The CDR3 spans 14 residues. V shed 0 bases and J shed 1 base, with 7 bases lying between them. Germline CDR1 is SGDLS and CDR2 is YYNGEE. This CDR3 reads CASSVGVVNYGYTF. The CDR3 coding sequence is TGTGCCAGCAGCGTAGGAGTCGTTAACTATGGCTACACCTTC.

This clone was detected a few times. The chain employs TRBV27 and TRBJ1-6; D is perhaps TRBD1 (6 bases). V was cut by 7 bases and J by 7 bases, with 11 bases left in between. Germline CDR1 and CDR2: MNHEY and SMNVEV (reference sequence). The CDR3 contains 13 residues. Written as DNA, the CDR3 is TGTGCCAGCAATGACAGGTTGAATTCACCCCTCCACTTT. The encoded protein is CASNDRLNSPLHF.